The 18 T cell receptor beta chains presented below share a single source sample, sequenced in a study of blood T cell repertoires in COVID-19. Data came from immunoSEQ multiplex PCR; TCRdb stores just in-frame clones and leaves some out. The sample yields hundreds of thousands of clones, around 90% seen once. The material sequenced was peripheral blood. These receptors originate from a man between 18 and 29 years old with COVID-19, enrolled during active disease.

This rearrangement joins TRBV24-1 to TRBJ2-5, with TRBD2 as a possible D gene (6 bases). There are 17 residues in the CDR3. V gave up 3 bases and J gave up 1 base, with 17 bases separating them. CDR1 and CDR2 (germline): KGHDR, SFDVKD. Here the CDR3 DNA reads TGTGCCACCAGTGATGGCCCGGTTGGCGGGGTCCAAGAGACCCAGTACTTC. This codes for CATSDGPVGGVQETQYF.

The rearrangement joins TRBV7-2 to TRBJ2-7, with 13 bases that match TRBD2. The CDR3 contains 14 residues. Germline-derived CDR1 and CDR2 are SGHTA and FQGNSA. V was pared by 5 bases and J by 3 bases, with 1 base of the junction left unmatched. As DNA, the CDR3 is TGTGCCAGCAGCAGGACTAGCGGGAGCTACGAGCAGTACTTC. It translates to CASSRTSGSYEQYF.

The chain combines TRBV10-3 with TRBJ2-2, with D perhaps matching TRBD1 (5 bases). V was trimmed by 3 bases and J by 3 bases, leaving 11 bases between them. CDR3 length: 15 residues. Germline V gene lookup returns CDR1 ENHRY and CDR2 SYGVKD. CDR3 amino acids: CAISEQAGYTGELFF. The CDR3 DNA reads TGTGCCATCAGTGAACAGGCTGGTTACACCGGGGAGCTGTTTTTT.

The chain is built from TRBV12-3 or TRBV12-4 and TRBJ2-7, with D possibly TRBD2 on 5 matching bases. Trimming stripped 6 bases from V and 3 bases from J, with 12 bases between. There are 13 residues in the CDR3. Written as DNA, the CDR3 is TGTGCCAGCAGCCTCCGGGATCTCTACGAGCAGTACTTC. Amino acids: CASSLRDLYEQYF.

Concerning this clone: Other DNA sequences in the sample encode the same CDR3. The chain joins TRBV24-1 to TRBJ2-2, with 10 bases that match TRBD1. The J segment lost 3 bases and the V segment lost 3 bases, leaving 3 bases of the junction unmatched. CDR1 is KGHDR, CDR2 SFDVKD, per germline. The CDR3 contains 16 residues. CDR3 protein: CATSDPTGGDTGELFF. CDR3 in DNA: TGTGCCACCAGTGATCCGACAGGGGGCGACACCGGGGAGCTGTTTTTT.

This sequence joins TRBV5-4 and TRBJ2-2; unclear D gene. There are 13 residues in the CDR3. V was trimmed by 9 bases and J by 5 bases, leaving 14 bases between them. Germline CDR1 reads SGHNT; CDR2 reads YYREEE (reference sequence). The CDR3 region has the DNA TGTGCCAACTCGCGAGAGAATACCGGGGAGCTGTTTTTT. Translation: CANSRENTGELFF.

This rearrangement joins TRBV27 to TRBJ2-2, with D possibly matching TRBD2 (5 bases). Looked up from germline, CDR1 is MNHEY and CDR2 is SMNVEV (reference sequence). V lost 8 bases to trimming and J lost 3 bases, with 16 bases between them. This CDR3 comprises 15 residues. The CDR3 reads CASSGGTLDTGELFF. DNA of the CDR3: TGTGCCAGCTCCGGAGGAACACTCGACACCGGGGAGCTGTTTTTT.

The genes are TRBV10-2 and TRBJ2-7; 7 bases align to TRBD2. Losses at the gene ends were 10 bases for V and 5 bases for J; bases not matched to a gene: 14. Germline-derived CDR1 and CDR2 are WSHSY and SAAADI. This CDR3 is built from 14 residues. In DNA form, the CDR3 reads TGCGCCATACAAAAGGGCGGGAGTTATCACGAGCAGTACTTC. Residues: CAIQKGGSYHEQYF.

V and J are TRBV28 and TRBJ1-4; D is perhaps TRBD1 (6 bases). The V end lost 4 bases, the J end lost 5 bases, and 17 bases lay between the germline ends. Per germline, CDR1 MDHEN and CDR2 SYDVKM. CDR3 length: 16 amino acids. Written as DNA, the CDR3 is TGTGCCAGCAGTTCGGCCTCGGGACACGGCAATGAAAAACTGTTTTTT. Translated, it gives CASSSASGHGNEKLFF.

This rearrangement joins TRBV19 to TRBJ1-5; perhaps TRBD1 as D (5 bases). Trimming took off 4 bases at V and 2 bases at J, with 12 bases between the two ends. The germline V gene encodes CDR1 LNHDA and CDR2 SQIVND (reference sequence). The CDR3 consists of 15 residues. This CDR3 reads CASSRAGGGNQPQHF. The CDR3 DNA reads TGTGCCAGTAGTAGAGCCGGGGGAGGCAATCAGCCCCAGCATTTT.

V usage is TRBV7-8 and J usage is TRBJ2-7; 10 positions agree with TRBD1. This CDR3 contains 14 residues. V lost 3 bases and J lost 6; bases outside the gene matches: 5. From germline, CDR1 is SGHVS and CDR2 FQNEAQ. The CDR3 nucleotides are TGTGCCAGCAGCTTCACCGGGACAGGGGTCGAGCAGTACTTC. Its translation is CASSFTGTGVEQYF.

The chain links TRBV7-9 to TRBJ1-4, with a weak D call TRBD1 (5 bases). Trimming removed 6 bases at V and 0 bases at J, with 11 bases between. Germline lookup yields CDR1 SEHNR and CDR2 FQNEAQ (reference sequence). The CDR3 has 15 residues. The CDR3 sequence: CASREGQATNEKLFF. For the CDR3, the DNA is TGTGCCAGCAGAGAAGGACAAGCAACTAATGAAAAACTGTTTTTT. The complete variable domain, with remaining parts taken from reference TRBV7-9 and TRBJ1-4, reads DTGVSQNPRHKITKRGQNVTFRCDPISEHNRLYWYRQTLGQGPEFLTYFQNEAQLEKSRLLSDRFSAERPKGSFSTLEIQRTEQGDSAMYLCASREGQATNEKLFFGSGTQLSVL.

The chain recombines TRBV7-8 with TRBJ1-1; 9 nucleotides agree with TRBD1. The CDR3 runs to 16 residues. V lost 5 bases and J lost 4; bases outside the gene matches: 11. Germline V gene data show CDR1 as SGHVS and CDR2 as FQNEAQ. This chain's CDR3 is CASSDPFDRGTTEAFF. CDR3 DNA: TGTGCCAGCAGCGACCCATTCGACAGGGGGACCACTGAAGCTTTCTTT.

Points on this clone: Other DNA sequences in this specimen translate into the identical CDR3. The chain combines TRBV27 with TRBJ1-1; 7 bases fit TRBD1. CDR1 is MNHEY, CDR2 SMNVEV, per germline (reference sequence). V was clipped by 6 bases and J by 0 bases; unmatched bases: 1. This CDR3 contains 13 residues. The CDR3 DNA is TGTGCCAGCAGGGGACAGCTGAACACTGAAGCTTTCTTT. This codes for CASRGQLNTEAFF.

There are a few counts of this clone. The rearrangement links TRBV19 to TRBJ2-7; D not resolved. The CDR3 spans 16 residues. Germline CDR1 reads LNHDA; CDR2 reads SQIVND (reference sequence). Trimming pared 6 bases from V and 0 bases from J, leaving 18 bases between. The chain's CDR3 is CASRRATSGSSYEQYF. DNA for the CDR3: TGTGCCAGTAGGCGCGCTACCTCGGGTAGCTCCTACGAGCAGTACTTC.

The chain couples TRBV6-1 to TRBJ1-1; D gene ambiguous. CDR3 size: 14 residues. Trimming cost V 2 bases and J 6 bases, with 13 bases left between them. Per the germline V gene, CDR1 is MNHNS and CDR2 is SASEGT. The CDR3 region is CASSERTGSAEAFF. The CDR3 DNA reads TGTGCCAGCAGTGAACGGACGGGATCAGCTGAAGCTTTCTTT.

The V gene is TRBV18, the J gene TRBJ2-3; unclear D gene. Germline V lookup: CDR1 KGHSH, CDR2 LQKENI. The CDR3 extends over 12 amino acids. V dropped 6 bases and J dropped 4 bases, with 8 bases sitting between them. The CDR3 here is CASSHFPDTQYF. The CDR3 bases are TGTGCCAGCTCTCATTTTCCAGATACGCAGTATTTT.

The chain is built from TRBV25-1 and TRBJ2-5; 11 nucleotides line up with TRBD2. The CDR3 has 17 amino acids. Germline assignment: CDR1 MGHDK and CDR2 SYGVNS. The trim removed 3 bases at V and 1 base at J, leaving 7 bases unmatched. For the CDR3, the DNA is TGTGCCAGCAGTGATCACCAAGGACTAGCGGGCCAAGAGACCCAGTACTTC. Translating gives CASSDHQGLAGQETQYF.